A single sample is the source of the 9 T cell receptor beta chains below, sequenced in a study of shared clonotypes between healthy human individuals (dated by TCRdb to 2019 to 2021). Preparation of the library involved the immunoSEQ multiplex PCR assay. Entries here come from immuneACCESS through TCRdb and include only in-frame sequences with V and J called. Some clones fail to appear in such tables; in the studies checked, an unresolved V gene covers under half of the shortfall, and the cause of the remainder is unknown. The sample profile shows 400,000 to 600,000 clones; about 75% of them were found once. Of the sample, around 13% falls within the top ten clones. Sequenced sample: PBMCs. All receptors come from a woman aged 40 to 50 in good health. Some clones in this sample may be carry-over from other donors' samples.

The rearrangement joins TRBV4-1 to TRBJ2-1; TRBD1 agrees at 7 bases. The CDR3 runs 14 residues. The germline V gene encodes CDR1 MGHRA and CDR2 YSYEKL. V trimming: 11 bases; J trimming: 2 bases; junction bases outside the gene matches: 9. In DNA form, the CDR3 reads TGCGCCGCAAGCCCCGGGACAGCCTACAATGAGCAGTTCTTC. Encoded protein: CAASPGTAYNEQFF.

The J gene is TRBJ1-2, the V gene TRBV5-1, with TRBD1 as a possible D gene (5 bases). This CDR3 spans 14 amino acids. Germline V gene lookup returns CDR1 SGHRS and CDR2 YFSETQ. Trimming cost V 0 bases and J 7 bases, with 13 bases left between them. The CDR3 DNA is TGCGCCAGCAGCTTGGTTTCTAATACAGGTGGCTACACCTTC. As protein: CASSLVSNTGGYTF.

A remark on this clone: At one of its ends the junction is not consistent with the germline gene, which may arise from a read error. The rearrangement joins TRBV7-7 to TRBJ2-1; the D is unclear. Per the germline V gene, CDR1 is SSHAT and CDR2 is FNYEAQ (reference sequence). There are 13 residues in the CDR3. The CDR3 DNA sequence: TGTGCTAGCAGCTTAAACTGGGACAATGAGCAGTTCTTC. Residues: CASSLNWDNEQFF.

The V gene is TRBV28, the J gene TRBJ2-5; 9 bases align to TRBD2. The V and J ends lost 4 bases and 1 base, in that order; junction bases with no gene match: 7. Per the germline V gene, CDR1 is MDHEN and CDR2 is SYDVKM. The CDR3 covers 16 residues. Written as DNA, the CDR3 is TGTGCCAGCAGTTCCCTCGGGACTAGCCCCCAAGAGACCCAGTACTTC. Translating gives CASSSLGTSPQETQYF.

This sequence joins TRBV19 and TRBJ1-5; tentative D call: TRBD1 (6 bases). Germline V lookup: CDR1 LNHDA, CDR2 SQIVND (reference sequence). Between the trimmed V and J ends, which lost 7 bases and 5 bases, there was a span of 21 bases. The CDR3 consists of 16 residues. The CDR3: CASKSGWWDTYQPQHF. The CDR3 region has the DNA TGTGCCAGTAAGAGCGGTTGGTGGGACACCTATCAGCCCCAGCATTTT.

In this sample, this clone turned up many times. CDR3 protein: CASSFGTGGNSPLHF. Written as DNA, the CDR3 is TGTGCCAGCAGCTTCGGGACAGGAGGAAATTCACCCCTCCACTTT. This chain joins TRBV7-2 and TRBJ1-6; 8 bases agree with TRBD1. The CDR3 is 15 residues long. CDR1 and CDR2 (germline): SGHTA, FQGNSA. Trimming removed 3 bases from V and 7 bases from J; junction bases left unmatched: 5.

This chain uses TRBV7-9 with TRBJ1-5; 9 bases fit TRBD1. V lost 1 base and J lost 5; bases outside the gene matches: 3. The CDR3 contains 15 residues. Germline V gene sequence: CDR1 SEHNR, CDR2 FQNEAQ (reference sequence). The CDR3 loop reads CASSLGGQGHQPQHF. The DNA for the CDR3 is TGTGCCAGCAGCTTAGGGGGACAGGGACATCAGCCCCAGCATTTT. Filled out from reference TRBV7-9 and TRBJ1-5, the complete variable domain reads DTGVSQNPRHKITKRGQNVTFRCDPISEHNRLYWYRQTLGQGPEFLTYFQNEAQLEKSRLLSDRFSAERPKGSFSTLEIQRTEQGDSAMYLCASSLGGQGHQPQHFGDGTRLSIL.

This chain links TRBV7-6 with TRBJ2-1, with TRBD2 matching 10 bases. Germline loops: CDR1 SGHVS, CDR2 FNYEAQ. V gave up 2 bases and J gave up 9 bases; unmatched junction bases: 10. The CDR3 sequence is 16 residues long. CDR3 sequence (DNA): TGTGCCAGCAGCTTAATAGTAGCGGGAGGAGTGGGTGAGCAGTTCTTC. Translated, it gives CASSLIVAGGVGEQFF.

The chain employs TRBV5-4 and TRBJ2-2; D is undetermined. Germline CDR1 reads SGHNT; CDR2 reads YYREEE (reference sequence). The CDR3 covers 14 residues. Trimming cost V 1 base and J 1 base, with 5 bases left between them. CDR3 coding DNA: TGTGCCAGCAGCTTGAGTCAGAACACCGGGGAGCTGTTTTTT. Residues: CASSLSQNTGELFF.